A single sample is the source of the 28 T cell receptor beta chains below, sequenced in a study of cytomegalovirus exposure and HLA in healthy donors. It was with 60 Vbeta and 13 Jbeta primers that the PCR ran. The table came from immunoSEQ multiplex PCR; TCRdb's copy has only in-frame clones and leaves some out. The sample holds roughly 120,000 clones, roughly 62% seen once. Source material: PBMCs. The receptors derive from a man aged 25 to 40 in good health and CMV-seropositive.

The genes are TRBV9 and TRBJ2-5; D is ambiguous. The assigned J gene may be wrong: the sequence end matches TRBJ2-7 better. The CDR3 spans 13 residues. CDR1 and CDR2 (germline): SGDLS, YYNGEE. Here the CDR3 reads CASSVAPPYEQYF. The CDR3 coding sequence is TGTGCCAGCAGCGTAGCTCCCCCGTACGAGCAGTACTTC.

The chain combines TRBV5-4 with TRBJ2-1; 10 nucleotides line up with TRBD2. The CDR3 is 15 residues long. Looked up from germline, CDR1 is SGHNT and CDR2 is YYREEE (reference sequence). The junction had 5 bases not matched to a gene; V was cut back by 4 bases and J by 4 bases. CDR3 sequence reads: CASSGGLAVYNEQFF. For the CDR3, the DNA is TGTGCCAGCAGCGGCGGACTAGCGGTTTACAATGAGCAGTTCTTC.

V is TRBV7-9 and J is TRBJ2-3; 12 nucleotides agree with TRBD2. The CDR3 length is 16 residues. V shed 2 bases and J 4 bases; nucleotides not matched to a gene: 4. Germline CDR1 SEHNR, CDR2 FQNEAQ (reference sequence). The CDR3: CASSLLAGGGADTQYF. DNA of the CDR3: TGTGCCAGCAGCTTACTAGCGGGAGGGGGTGCAGATACGCAGTATTTT. Together with reference TRBV7-9 and TRBJ2-3, the CDR3 gives the full variable domain: DTGVSQNPRHKITKRGQNVTFRCDPISEHNRLYWYRQTLGQGPEFLTYFQNEAQLEKSRLLSDRFSAERPKGSFSTLEIQRTEQGDSAMYLCASSLLAGGGADTQYFGPGTRLTVL.

The count of this clone is one. CDR3 bases: TGCGCCAGCAGCTCCGGACTAGCGGGAGCATATGAGCAGTTCTTC. Its translation: CASSSGLAGAYEQFF. The genes are TRBV5-1 and TRBJ2-1, with TRBD2 identical over 13 bases. The germline V gene encodes CDR1 SGHRS and CDR2 YFSETQ. CDR3 length: 15 residues. V lost 3 bases, J lost 8 bases, and 5 bases stayed unmatched.

This clone was recorded a few times. This rearrangement joins TRBV20-1 to TRBJ2-7; no firm D call. Germline CDR1 is DFQATT and CDR2 is SNEGSKA (reference sequence). The CDR3 is 10 amino acids. V was pared by 1 base and J by 6 bases, with 4 bases between. CDR3 in DNA: TGCAGTGCTAGAGCAGGCGAGCAGTACTTC. It codes for CSARAGEQYF.

This clone was picked up a small number of times. This sequence joins TRBV4-2 and TRBJ1-3; 7 bases are a match to TRBD1. The germline V gene encodes CDR1 LGHNA and CDR2 YNFKEQ. The J segment lost 2 bases and the V segment lost 4 bases, leaving 8 bases of the junction unmatched. This CDR3 is 16 amino acids long. The CDR3 region is CASSRGQDIAGNTIYF. The CDR3 bases are TGTGCCAGCAGCCGAGGACAGGATATAGCTGGAAACACCATATATTTT.

The chain uses TRBV7-9 and TRBJ2-1, with TRBD2 matching 9 bases. The germline V gene encodes CDR1 SEHNR and CDR2 FQNEAQ (reference sequence). V shed 5 bases and J 7 bases; nucleotides not matched to a gene: 12. The CDR3 extends over 16 amino acids. The CDR3 DNA reads as TGTGCCAGCAGCCCACTCCTAGCGGGACTTTCGAATGAGCAGTTCTTC. Residues: CASSPLLAGLSNEQFF.

As DNA, the CDR3 is TGTGCCAGCAGTGAAGGGGCAGGGGCCACCGGGGAGCTGTTTTTT. Residues: CASSEGAGATGELFF. The chain couples TRBV6-1 to TRBJ2-2; the D gene is possibly TRBD1 (6 bases). The CDR3 loop spans 15 amino acids. Germline-derived CDR1 and CDR2 are MNHNS and SASEGT. Trimming pared 1 base from V and 4 bases from J, leaving 10 bases between.

J is TRBJ2-1 and V is TRBV2, with 8 bases identical to TRBD1. Germline CDR1 SNHLY, CDR2 FYNNEI. Trimming at V came to 5 bases and at J to 4 bases, leaving 4 bases not matched to a gene. The CDR3 is 14 amino acids. This CDR3 is CASSNRDRYNEQFF. The CDR3 DNA sequence: TGTGCCAGCAGTAACCGGGACAGGTACAATGAGCAGTTCTTC. Full variable domain (remainder filled in from reference TRBV2 and TRBJ2-1): EPEVTQTPSHQVTQMGQEVILRCVPISNHLYFYWYRQILGQKVEFLVSFYNNEISEKSEIFDDQFSVERPDGSNFTLKIRSTKLEDSAMYFCASSNRDRYNEQFFGPGTRLTVL.

The J gene is TRBJ1-3, the V gene TRBV11-1; D is ambiguous. The CDR3 length is 16 residues. V lost 1 base, J lost 4 bases, and 14 bases lay in between. In germline, CDR1 is SGHAT, CDR2 FQDESV (reference sequence). CDR3 in amino acids: CASSLDGGSFGNTIYF. In DNA, the CDR3 is TGTGCCAGCAGCTTAGACGGAGGCTCCTTCGGAAACACCATATATTTT.

The gene calls are TRBV5-1 and TRBJ1-2; 8 positions agree with TRBD1. V trimming: 3 bases; J trimming: 8 bases; junction bases outside the gene matches: 18. CDR3 length: 17 amino acids. The V gene's germline CDR1 is SGHRS and CDR2 YFSETQ. This chain's CDR3 is CASSWRGTGLPEEGYTF. For the CDR3, the DNA is TGCGCCAGCAGCTGGCGTGGGACAGGACTACCCGAGGAGGGCTACACCTTC.

The CDR3 spells CATSGTGRRGYTF. In nucleotides, the CDR3 is TGTGCCACCTCCGGGACAGGGCGTCGAGGCTACACCTTC. This rearrangement joins TRBV27 to TRBJ1-2; 9 bases agree with TRBD1. The ends lost 10 bases at V and 8 bases at J; junction bases unmatched: 11. Per germline, CDR1 MNHEY and CDR2 SMNVEV (reference sequence). The CDR3 consists of 13 residues.

This chain joins TRBV19 and TRBJ2-7, with 10 bases lining up with TRBD2. The germline gives CDR1 LNHDA, CDR2 SQIVND (reference sequence). The CDR3 is 14 residues long. With V trimmed by 10 bases and J by 5 bases, 11 bases remained unmatched. CDR3 sequence (DNA): TGTGCCACCCTCTCGTCTAGCGGGAGTGACGAGCAGTACTTC. Translated: CATLSSSGSDEQYF.

V gene TRBV11-3 combines with J gene TRBJ2-1; no clear D gene. V dropped 6 bases and J dropped 7 bases, with 10 bases sitting between them. The length of the CDR3 is 12 residues. Germline CDR1 reads SGHNT; CDR2 reads YENEEA. This CDR3 reads CASRGTENEQFF. In DNA, the CDR3 is TGTGCCAGCAGAGGTACAGAGAATGAGCAGTTCTTC.

CDR3 region: CASSRYAADRGHEQYF. DNA for the CDR3: TGTGCCAGCAGCCGTTACGCCGCCGACAGGGGTCACGAGCAGTACTTC. The chain has TRBV7-8 and TRBJ2-7; 8 positions match TRBD1. The CDR3 runs 16 residues. Germline V gene lookup returns CDR1 SGHVS and CDR2 FQNEAQ. The J segment lost 5 bases and the V segment lost 5 bases, leaving 14 bases of the junction unmatched.

Regarding this clone: Other nucleotide sequences in the sample specify the same CDR3. This rearrangement joins TRBV29-1 to TRBJ2-1; 8 bases match TRBD1. J gave up 8 bases and V 8 bases, and 14 bases lay outside the gene matches. Germline CDR1 SQVTM, CDR2 ANQGSEA. The CDR3 consists of 14 residues. In DNA, the CDR3 is TGCAGCACGGTGAGACAGGGGTACTTCGATGAGCAGTTCTTC. It is translated as CSTVRQGYFDEQFF.

The chain employs TRBV11-2 and TRBJ2-5; 9 bases match TRBD2. The CDR3 runs to 16 residues. Germline V gene data show CDR1 as SGHAT and CDR2 as FQNNGV. The V and J ends lost 1 base and 5 bases, in that order; junction bases with no gene match: 8. CDR3: CASSLVSGRMGETQYF. CDR3 bases: TGTGCCAGCAGCTTAGTTAGCGGGAGAATGGGGGAGACCCAGTACTTC. The full variable domain, rest sourced from reference TRBV11-2 and TRBJ2-5, is EAGVAQSPRYKIIEKRQSVAFWCNPISGHATLYWYQQILGQGPKLLIQFQNNGVVDDSQLPKDRFSAERLKGVDSTLKIQPAKLEDSAVYLCASSLVSGRMGETQYFGPGTRLLVL.

This clone was observed a handful of times. The CDR3 loop is CASQLGQGAEQYF. The CDR3 DNA follows: TGTGCCAGCCAACTGGGACAGGGGGCCGAGCAGTACTTC. The chain has TRBV10-3 and TRBJ2-7; 12 bases match TRBD1. J was trimmed by 6 bases and V by 10 bases; bases with no gene match: 7. Per the germline V gene, CDR1 is ENHRY and CDR2 is SYGVKD. This CDR3 has 13 residues.

The J gene is TRBJ1-5, the V gene TRBV21-1. TRBV21-1 represents a pseudogene. The CDR3 covers 17 residues. The CDR3 region is CASSKSLIGGRGQPQHF. The CDR3 nucleotides are TGTGCCAGCAGCAAATCCCTGATCGGGGGGAGGGGTCAGCCCCAGCATTTT.

The J gene is TRBJ2-3, the V gene TRBV14; 9 positions match TRBD2. The germline V gene encodes CDR1 SGHDN and CDR2 FVKESK. This CDR3 is built from 17 residues. Trimming took 1 base from V and 2 from J; bases not matched to a gene: 7. The CDR3 region has the DNA TGTGCCAGCAGCCAAGGGCGACTAGCGGCGTTCACAGATACGCAGTATTTT. Translation: CASSQGRLAAFTDTQYF.

The chain employs TRBV4-2 and TRBJ1-3; no clear D. Germline values: CDR1 LGHNA, CDR2 YNFKEQ. The CDR3 covers 15 residues. Trimming left V 4 bases short and J 4 bases short, with 14 bases between. The CDR3 sequence: CASSPEVLAGNTIYF. CDR3 bases: TGTGCCAGCAGCCCCGAAGTATTGGCCGGAAACACCATATATTTT.

The chain has TRBV5-1 and TRBJ1-3; 11 positions match TRBD1. V gave up 0 bases and J gave up 2 bases; unmatched junction bases: 10. CDR1 is SGHRS and CDR2 is YFSETQ in the germline V gene. This CDR3 region has 19 residues. CDR3 sequence: CASSLGTGGAGSAGNTIYF. The CDR3 coding sequence is TGCGCCAGCAGCTTGGGGACAGGGGGCGCTGGATCGGCTGGAAACACCATATATTTT.

This chain uses TRBV9 with TRBJ2-1, with a tentative D call TRBD1 (5 bases). The CDR3 has 16 residues. Germline V gives CDR1 SGDLS, CDR2 YYNGEE. V lost 0 bases, J lost 0 bases, and 10 bases lay in between. CDR3 DNA sequence: TGTGCCAGCAGCGTAGGGGGCCAAACCTCCTACAATGAGCAGTTCTTC. It translates to CASSVGGQTSYNEQFF.

The genes are TRBV7-9 and TRBJ2-7, with D perhaps matching TRBD2 (5 bases). The CDR3 extends over 14 amino acids. The V end lost 4 bases, the J end lost 3 bases, and 13 bases lay between the germline ends. CDR1 and CDR2 (germline): SEHNR, FQNEAQ (reference sequence). The CDR3 region has the DNA TGTGCCAGCAGCTCGGGGAATGTAAACTACGAGCAGTACTTC. Encoded protein: CASSSGNVNYEQYF.

There are a few counts of this clone. The chain combines TRBV11-2 with TRBJ2-2; 9 positions agree with TRBD2. After removal of 1 base from V and 7 bases from J, the junction contained 10 bases not matched to a gene. CDR1 and CDR2 (germline): SGHAT, FQNNGV. This CDR3 has 17 amino acids. CDR3 sequence reads: CASSLVGSGSIGGELFF. Written as DNA, the CDR3 is TGTGCCAGCAGCTTAGTGGGTAGCGGGAGCATAGGCGGGGAGCTGTTTTTT.

The chain recombines TRBV2 with TRBJ1-4; 8 bases fit TRBD1. The V gene end was trimmed by 6 bases and the J gene end by 7 bases; junction bases not matched to a gene: 7. The CDR3 sequence is 14 residues long. Germline V gene lookup returns CDR1 SNHLY and CDR2 FYNNEI. The CDR3 nucleotides are TGTGCCAGCAGATATGACAGGGGACTTGAAAAACTGTTTTTT. Protein sequence: CASRYDRGLEKLFF.

V and J are TRBV7-2 and TRBJ2-5; 9 bases align to TRBD2. J lost 7 bases, V lost 5 bases, and 5 bases had no gene match. Germline V lookup: CDR1 SGHTA, CDR2 FQGNSA. The CDR3 spans 13 residues. The DNA of the CDR3 is TGTGCCAGCAGCCCCCAACTAGCGGGGACCCAGTACTTC. It specifies CASSPQLAGTQYF.

In its sample, this clone was seen a few times. The rearrangement joins TRBV7-9 to TRBJ1-6; TRBD1 might be the D (5 bases). Germline CDR1 and CDR2: SEHNR and FQNEAQ (reference sequence). This CDR3 is 15 amino acids long. V lost 1 base, J lost 7 bases, and 11 bases lay in between. CDR3 in DNA: TGTGCCAGCAGCTTAGTCAGCCCAGGGAATTCACCCCTCCACTTT. Amino acids: CASSLVSPGNSPLHF. The complete variable domain, with remaining parts taken from reference TRBV7-9 and TRBJ1-6, reads DTGVSQNPRHKITKRGQNVTFRCDPISEHNRLYWYRQTLGQGPEFLTYFQNEAQLEKSRLLSDRFSAERPKGSFSTLEIQRTEQGDSAMYLCASSLVSPGNSPLHFGNGTRLTVT.